This TCR beta chain was documented in a study of blood T cell repertoires in COVID-19. Study-level information: Samples came from the United States, Italy and Spain, spanning acute and convalescent COVID-19. T cells, B-cell-depleted T cells, or PBMCs supplied cDNA or gDNA.

Original handling: Counts of nucleated cells, estimated from reference gene primer amplification, were obtained. TCRdb's table, derived via immunoSEQ multiplex PCR, lists solely in-frame clones and lacks some. That table supplies the V and J calls and clone size; D and trimming were determined from the DNA. The sample has around 230,000 clones; about 80% are singletons. This CDR3 is built from 17 residues. The germline V gene encodes CDR1 SNHLY and CDR2 FYNNEI. J was trimmed by 1 base and V by 6 bases; bases with no gene match: 5. What was sequenced was peripheral blood. The receptor comes from a woman aged 40 to 50 with active or convalescent COVID-19. The chain carries TRBV2 and TRBJ2-6, with 11 positions matching TRBD1. CDR3 sequence reads: CASSRDRGSSGANVLTF. The CDR3 coding sequence is TGTGCCAGCAGCCGGGACAGGGGGAGTTCTGGGGCCAACGTCCTGACTTTC.